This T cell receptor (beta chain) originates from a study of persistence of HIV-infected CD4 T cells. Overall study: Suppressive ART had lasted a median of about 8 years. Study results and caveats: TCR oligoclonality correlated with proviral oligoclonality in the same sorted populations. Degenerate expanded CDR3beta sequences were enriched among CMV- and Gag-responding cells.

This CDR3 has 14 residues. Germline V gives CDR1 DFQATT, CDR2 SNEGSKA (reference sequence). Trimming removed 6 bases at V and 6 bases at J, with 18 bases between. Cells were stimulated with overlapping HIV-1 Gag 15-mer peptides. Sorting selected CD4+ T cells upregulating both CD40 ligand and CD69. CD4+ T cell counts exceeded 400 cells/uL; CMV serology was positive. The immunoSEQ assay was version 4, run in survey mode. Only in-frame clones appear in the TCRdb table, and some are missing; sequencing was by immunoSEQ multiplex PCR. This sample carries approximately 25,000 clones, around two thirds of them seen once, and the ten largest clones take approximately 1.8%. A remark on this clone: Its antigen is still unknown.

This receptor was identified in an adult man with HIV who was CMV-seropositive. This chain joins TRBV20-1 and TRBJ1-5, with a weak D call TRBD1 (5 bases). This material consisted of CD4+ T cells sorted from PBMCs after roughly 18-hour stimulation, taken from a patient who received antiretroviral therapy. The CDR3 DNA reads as TGCAGTGCAAGTCAGGGCCTCGCCACTCAGCCCCAGCATTTT. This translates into CSASQGLATQPQHF.